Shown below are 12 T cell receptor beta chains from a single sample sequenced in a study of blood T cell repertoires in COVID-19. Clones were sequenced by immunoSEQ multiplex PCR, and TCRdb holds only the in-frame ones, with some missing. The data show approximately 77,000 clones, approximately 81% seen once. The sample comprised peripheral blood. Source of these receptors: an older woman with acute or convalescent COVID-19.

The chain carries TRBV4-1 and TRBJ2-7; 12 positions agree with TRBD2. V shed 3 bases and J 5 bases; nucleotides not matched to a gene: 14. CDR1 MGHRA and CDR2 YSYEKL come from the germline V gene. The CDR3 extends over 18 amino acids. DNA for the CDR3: TGCGCCAGCAGCCAGATCGACCTTGGACTAGCGGGATACCACGAGCAGTACGTC. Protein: CASSQIDLGLAGYHEQYV.

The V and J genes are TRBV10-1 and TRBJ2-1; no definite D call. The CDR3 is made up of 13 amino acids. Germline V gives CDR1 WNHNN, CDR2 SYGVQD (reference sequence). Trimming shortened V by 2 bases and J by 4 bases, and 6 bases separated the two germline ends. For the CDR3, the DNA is TGCGCCAGCAGTGAGGGGCTATACAATGAGCAGTTCTTC. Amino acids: CASSEGLYNEQFF.

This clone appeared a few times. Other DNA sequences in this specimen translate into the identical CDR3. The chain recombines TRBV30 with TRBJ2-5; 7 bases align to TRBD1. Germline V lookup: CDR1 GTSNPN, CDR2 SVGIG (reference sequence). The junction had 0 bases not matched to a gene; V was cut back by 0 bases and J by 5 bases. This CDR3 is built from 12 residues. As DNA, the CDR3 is TGTGCCTGGAGTGTACAGGGGGAGACCCAGTACTTC. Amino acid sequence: CAWSVQGETQYF.

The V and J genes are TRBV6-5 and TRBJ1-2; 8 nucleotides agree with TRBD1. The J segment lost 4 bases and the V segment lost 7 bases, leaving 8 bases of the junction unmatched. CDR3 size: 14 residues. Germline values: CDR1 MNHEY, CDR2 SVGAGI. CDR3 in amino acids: CASNLQGASYGYTF. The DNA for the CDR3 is TGTGCCAGCAACCTGCAGGGGGCTAGCTATGGCTACACCTTC.

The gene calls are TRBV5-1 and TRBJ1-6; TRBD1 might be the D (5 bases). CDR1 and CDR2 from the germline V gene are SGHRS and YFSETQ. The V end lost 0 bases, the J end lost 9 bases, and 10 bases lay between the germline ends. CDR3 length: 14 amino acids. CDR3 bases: TGCGCCAGCAGCTTGGCAGGGCTAGGTTCACCCCTCCACTTT. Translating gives CASSLAGLGSPLHF.

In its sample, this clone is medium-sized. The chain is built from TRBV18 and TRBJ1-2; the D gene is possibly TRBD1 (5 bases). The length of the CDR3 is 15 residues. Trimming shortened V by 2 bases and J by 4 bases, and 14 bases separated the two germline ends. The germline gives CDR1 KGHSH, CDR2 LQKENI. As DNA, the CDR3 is TGTGCCAGCTCACCATTGTTACCGGGACTCTATGGCTACACCTTC. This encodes CASSPLLPGLYGYTF.

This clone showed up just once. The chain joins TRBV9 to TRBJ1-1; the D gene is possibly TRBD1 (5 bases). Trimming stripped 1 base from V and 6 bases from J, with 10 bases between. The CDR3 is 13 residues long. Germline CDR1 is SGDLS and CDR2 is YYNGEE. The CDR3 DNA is TGTGCCAGCAGCGTAATCAGGGAGGCTGAAGCTTTCTTT. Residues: CASSVIREAEAFF.

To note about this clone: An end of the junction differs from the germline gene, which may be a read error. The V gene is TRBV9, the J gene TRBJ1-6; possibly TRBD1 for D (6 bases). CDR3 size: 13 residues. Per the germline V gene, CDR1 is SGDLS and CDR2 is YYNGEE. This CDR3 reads CASSVEPGAGPLF. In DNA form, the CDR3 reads TGTGCCAGCAGCGTAGAACCAGGGGCCGGACCCCTTTTT.

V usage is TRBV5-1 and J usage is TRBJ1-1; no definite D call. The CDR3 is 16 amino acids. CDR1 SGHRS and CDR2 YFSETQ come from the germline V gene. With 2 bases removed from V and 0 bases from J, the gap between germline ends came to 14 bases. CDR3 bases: TGCGCCAGCAGCTTTGATCTGACACCCATGAACACTGAAGCTTTCTTT. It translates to CASSFDLTPMNTEAFF.

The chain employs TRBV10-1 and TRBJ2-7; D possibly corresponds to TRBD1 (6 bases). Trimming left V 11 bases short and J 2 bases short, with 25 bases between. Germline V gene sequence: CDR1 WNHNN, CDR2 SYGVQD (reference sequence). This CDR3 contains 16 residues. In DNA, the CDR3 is TGCGCCCTACAAGGGGGAAGTGTTCCGCATCCCTACGAGCAGTACGTC. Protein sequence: CALQGGSVPHPYEQYV.

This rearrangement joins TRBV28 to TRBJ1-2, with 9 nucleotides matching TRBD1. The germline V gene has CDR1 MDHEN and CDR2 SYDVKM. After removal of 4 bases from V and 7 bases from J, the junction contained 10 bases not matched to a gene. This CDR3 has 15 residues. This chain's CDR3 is CASSSEVGQGSGYTF. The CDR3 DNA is TGTGCCAGCAGTTCTGAGGTAGGACAGGGGAGTGGCTACACCTTC.

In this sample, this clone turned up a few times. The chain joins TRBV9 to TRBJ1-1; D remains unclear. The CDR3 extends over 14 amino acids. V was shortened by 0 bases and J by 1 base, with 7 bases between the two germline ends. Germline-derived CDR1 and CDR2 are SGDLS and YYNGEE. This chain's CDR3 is CASSVDSKNTEAFF. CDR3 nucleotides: TGTGCCAGCAGCGTAGATTCCAAGAACACTGAAGCTTTCTTT.